These T cell receptor beta chains were read from a single sample in a study of blood T cell repertoires in COVID-19. Libraries were prepared by immunoSEQ multiplex PCR; TCRdb keeps only in-frame clonotypes and omits some of them. Here the sample spans over 35,000 clones, roughly four fifths being singletons. Sequencing used peripheral blood. All receptors come from a man aged 40-50 years with active or convalescent COVID-19. Each CDR3 is given with its conserved first and last residue. D genes are given only for firm matches. Not every row has a clone size; where given, it reads once, few, many or a size class.

TRBV6-2/TRBV6-3	TRBJ2-7	-	-	TGTGCCAGCAGTTACCACAGGCGCTACGAGCAGTACTTC	CASSYHRRYEQYF
TRBV2	TRBJ2-3	once	TRBD2	TGTGCCAGCAGCTCCCTAGCGGGGGTCCGGGGAGATACGCAGTATTTT	CASSSLAGVRGDTQYF
TRBV7-9	TRBJ1-5	few	TRBD1	TGTGCCAGCAGCCCAGGACAGGCTAATCAGCCCCAGCATTTT	CASSPGQANQPQHF
TRBV7-2	TRBJ1-1	-	-	TGTGCCAGCAGCTTAGATCCCGGGAGTGAAGCTTTCTTT	CASSLDPGSEAFF
TRBV10-3	TRBJ1-2	-	-	TGTGCCATCAGTGAATTAGGGAGGGGCTACACCTTC	CAISELGRGYTF
TRBV5-1	TRBJ1-3	-	-	TGCGCCAGCAGCACCAATACAGGGAACGGAAACACCATATATTTT	CASSTNTGNGNTIYF
TRBV19	TRBJ1-2	many	TRBD1	TGTGCCAGTAGTATAGACGGACAGGGGGTAGGTGGCTACACCTTC	CASSIDGQGVGGYTF
TRBV11-3	TRBJ2-1	-	TRBD2	TGTGCCAGCAGTCTCCCGACGGGAGGGACTAGCGGCAATGAGCAGTTCTTC	CASSLPTGGTSGNEQFF
TRBV2	TRBJ1-4	once	-	TGTGCCAGCAGGGAGGGGGGGCGAGAAAAACTGTTTTTT	CASREGGREKLFF
TRBV7-9	TRBJ1-2	-	-	TGTGCCAGCAGCTTACTCCGGGAGGGAGGCTACACCTTC	CASSLLREGGYTF
TRBV6-5	TRBJ1-1	few	-	TGTGCCAGCAGTTACCGGGTGATGAACACTGAAGCTTTCTTT	CASSYRVMNTEAFF
TRBV6-1	TRBJ2-3	-	TRBD2	TGTGCCAGCAGTGAAGACGGCGGGAGTATAGATACGCAGTATTTT	CASSEDGGSIDTQYF
TRBV2	TRBJ2-7	-	TRBD1	TGTGCCAGCCGAAACCGGGACAGTGGCTACGAGCAGTACTTC	CASRNRDSGYEQYF
TRBV2	TRBJ2-7	-	-	TGTGCCAGCAGGAGGGTTGTCGAGCAGTACTTC	CASRRVVEQYF
TRBV2	TRBJ2-1	-	TRBD2	TGTGCCAGCAGTGAGTTGGCTAGCGGGGGAGGTGAGCAGTTCTTC	CASSELASGGGEQFF
TRBV19	TRBJ2-7	-	TRBD2	TGTGCCAGTAGTATAGATCTATCTAGCGGGAGAAGTATCGAGCAGTACTTC	CASSIDLSSGRSIEQYF
TRBV29-1	TRBJ1-2	-	TRBD1	TGCAGCGTCCTGACCTTCGTCAGGGACAGGGGCCTCCTTATAAACTATGGCTACACCTTC	CSVLTFVRDRGLLINYGYTF
TRBV9	TRBJ2-1	-	TRBD1	TGTGCCAGCAGCGTTCACAGACAGGGGGCGTACAATGAGCAGTTCTTC	CASSVHRQGAYNEQFF
TRBV5-1	TRBJ1-6	-	-	TGCGCCAGCAGCCGTGACAGGACAAATTCACCCCTCCACTTT	CASSRDRTNSPLHF
TRBV6-5	TRBJ1-5	-	-	TGTGCCAGCGCATCACACCACGGGGTGGAAGGGCCCCAGCATTTT	CASASHHGVEGPQHF
TRBV5-4	TRBJ1-6	-	TRBD1	TGTGCCAGCAGCTCCTCGCTTCAGACAGGGACGGGATCACCCCTCCACTTT	CASSSSLQTGTGSPLHF
TRBV12-3/TRBV12-4	TRBJ1-6	-	-	TGTGCCAGTTCTGGCCGTGAGGGTTCGGCCCTCCACTTT	CASSGREGSALHF
TRBV5-4	TRBJ1-3	-	-	TGTGCCAGCAGCTCACCGGGACGCCAGGGGATCGATGGAAACACCATATATTTT	CASSSPGRQGIDGNTIYF
TRBV19	TRBJ1-4	-	-	TGTGCCAGTAGTATGATCGGGGCTAATGAAAAACTGTTTTTT	CASSMIGANEKLFF
TRBV7-8	TRBJ1-1	-	-	TGTGCCAGCAGCTTAGGCGGGCAAACTGAAGCTTTCTTT	CASSLGGQTEAFF
TRBV7-9	TRBJ2-1	-	TRBD2	TGTGCCAGCAGCCTAGGGGTAGGTCAGCGGGAGACTGAGCAGTTCTTC	CASSLGVGQRETEQFF
TRBV4-2	TRBJ2-3	-	TRBD1	TGTGCCAGCAGCTTCCGGACAGGGAGCACAGATACGCAGTATTTT	CASSFRTGSTDTQYF
TRBV2	TRBJ1-2	-	-	TGTGCCAGCAGGGCGACAGGACTCACCACACATGGCTACACCTTC	CASRATGLTTHGYTF
TRBV15	TRBJ2-7	once	TRBD1	TGTGCCACCAGACCTGGACAGGGGGGAGGTCGGGAGCAGTACTTC	CATRPGQGGGREQYF
TRBV25-1	TRBJ2-7	-	-	TGTGCCAGCAGTGAAGGGACATTACGCTCCTACGAGCAGTACTTC	CASSEGTLRSYEQYF
TRBV9	TRBJ1-6	few	-	TGTGCCAGCAGCCTAGGACCATATCGGGATTCACCCCTCCACTTT	CASSLGPYRDSPLHF
TRBV6-5	TRBJ2-7	-	-	TGTGCCAGCGCAGCAGGCAGGAGGAGTTACGAGCAGTACTTC	CASAAGRRSYEQYF
TRBV19	TRBJ1-1	-	-	TGTGCCAGTAGTTCCCATTCGACAGGGAACACTGAAGCTTTCTTT	CASSSHSTGNTEAFF
TRBV19	TRBJ1-5	-	-	TGTGCCAGTAGTATAGAGTCAGAGGGACAGCCCCAGCATTTT	CASSIESEGQPQHF
TRBV5-6	TRBJ2-7	-	-	TGTGCCAGCAGCTTGAGAGGGCCCGTTAATGGCGCCGAGCAGTACTTC	CASSLRGPVNGAEQYF